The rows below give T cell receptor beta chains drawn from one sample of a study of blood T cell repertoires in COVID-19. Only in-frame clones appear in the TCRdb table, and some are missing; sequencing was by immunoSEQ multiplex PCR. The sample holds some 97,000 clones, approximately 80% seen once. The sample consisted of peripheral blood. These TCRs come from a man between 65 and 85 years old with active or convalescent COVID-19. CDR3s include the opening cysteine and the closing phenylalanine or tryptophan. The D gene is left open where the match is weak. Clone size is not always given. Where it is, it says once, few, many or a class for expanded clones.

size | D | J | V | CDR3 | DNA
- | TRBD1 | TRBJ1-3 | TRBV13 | CASSLAAGGRNTIYF | TGTGCCAGCAGCTTAGCGGCAGGGGGAAGAAACACCATATATTTT
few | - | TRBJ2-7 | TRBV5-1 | CASSDHREQYF | TGCGCCAGCAGCGACCACAGGGAGCAGTACTTC
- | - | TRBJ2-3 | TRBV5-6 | CASSFQDTQYF | TGTGCCAGCAGCTTCCAGGATACGCAGTATTTT
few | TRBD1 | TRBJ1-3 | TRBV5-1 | CASSLAGLGQGENTIYF | TGCGCCAGCAGCTTGGCCGGGTTGGGACAGGGAGAAAACACCATATATTTT
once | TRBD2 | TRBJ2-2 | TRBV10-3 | CAISDVLAGGPGELFF | TGTGCCATCAGTGATGTGCTAGCGGGAGGGCCCGGGGAGCTGTTTTTT
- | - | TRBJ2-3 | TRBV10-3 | CAIGPDTQYF | TGTGCCATCGGGCCAGATACGCAGTATTTT
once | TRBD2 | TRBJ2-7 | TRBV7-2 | CASSFGGNYEQYF | TGTGCCAGCAGCTTCGGGGGGAACTACGAGCAGTACTTC
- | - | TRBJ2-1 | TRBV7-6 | CASSQAGHNEQFF | TGTGCCAGCAGCCAAGCGGGTCACAATGAGCAGTTCTTC
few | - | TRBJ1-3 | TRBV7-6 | CASSLVKGEGNTIYF | TGTGCCAGCAGCTTAGTGAAAGGGGAAGGAAACACCATATATTTT
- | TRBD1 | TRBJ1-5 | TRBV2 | CASSQRQGEGQPQHF | TGTGCCAGCAGCCAACGACAGGGCGAGGGCCAGCCCCAGCATTTT
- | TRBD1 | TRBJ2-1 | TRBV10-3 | CAISTGDGYNEQFF | TGTGCCATCAGTACAGGGGACGGTTACAATGAGCAGTTCTTC
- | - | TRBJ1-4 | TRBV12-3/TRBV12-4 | CASSYREWEVFF | TGTGCCAGCAGTTACCGGGAGTGGGAAGTGTTTTTT
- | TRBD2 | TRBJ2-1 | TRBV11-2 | CASSPLADPKHEQFF | TGTGCCAGCAGCCCACTAGCGGACCCTAAGCATGAGCAGTTCTTC
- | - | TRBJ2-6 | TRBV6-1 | CASSEEAGRLLLSGANVLTF | TGTGCCAGCAGTGAAGAGGCAGGGCGGCTTCTTCTGTCTGGGGCCAACGTCCTGACTTTC
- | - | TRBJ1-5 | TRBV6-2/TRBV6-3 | CASSYLPGSGDQPQHF | TGTGCCAGCAGTTACCTACCGGGGTCGGGCGATCAGCCCCAGCATTTT
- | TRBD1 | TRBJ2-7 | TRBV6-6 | CASSNPGQIVSAEQYF | TGTGCCAGCAGTAATCCGGGACAGATAGTAAGTGCCGAGCAGTACTTC
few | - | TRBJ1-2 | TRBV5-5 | CASSAQGVGGYTF | TGTGCCAGCAGCGCACAGGGCGTAGGGGGCTACACCTTC
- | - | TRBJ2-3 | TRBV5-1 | CASSSPGLITDTQYF | TGCGCCAGCAGTTCCCCGGGACTGATTACAGATACGCAGTATTTT
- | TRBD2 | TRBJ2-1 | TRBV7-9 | CASSFGSQRGWGNEQFF | TGTGCCAGCAGCTTTGGGTCTCAGCGGGGTTGGGGCAATGAGCAGTTCTTC
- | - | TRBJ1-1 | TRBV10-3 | CASGGGLEAFF | TGTGCCTCGGGGGGGGGCCTTGAAGCTTTCTTT
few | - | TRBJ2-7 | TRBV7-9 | CASSLEAGYEQYF | TGTGCCAGCAGCTTAGAAGCGGGCTACGAGCAGTACTTC
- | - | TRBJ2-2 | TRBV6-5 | CASSSGIGELFF | TGTGCCAGCAGTTCAGGGATCGGGGAGCTGTTTTTT
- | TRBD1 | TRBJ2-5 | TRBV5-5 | CASSLNSGQGGETQYF | TGTGCCAGCAGCTTGAATAGCGGACAGGGTGGAGAGACCCAGTACTTC
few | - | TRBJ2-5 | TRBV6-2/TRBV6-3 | CASSYSLGRETQYF | TGTGCCAGCAGTTACTCCCTAGGTCGGGAGACCCAGTACTTC
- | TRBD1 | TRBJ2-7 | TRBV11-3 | CASSLGDRGPTQQYF | TGTGCCAGCAGCTTAGGGGACAGGGGTCCTACGCAGCAGTACTTC
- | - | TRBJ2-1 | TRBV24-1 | CATSAGGTRSYNEQFF | TGTGCCACCAGTGCCGGAGGGACTCGTTCCTACAATGAGCAGTTCTTC
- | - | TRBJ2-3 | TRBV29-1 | CSVDPSTDTQYF | TGCAGCGTTGACCCTAGCACAGATACGCAGTATTTT